Listed here are 3 T cell receptor beta chains from one sample, sequenced in a study of T cells in Graves' hyperthyroidism and ophthalmopathy. Regions amplified from RNA transcripts were the TCR beta CDR3 regions. When the TCR CDR3 underwent first-round RT-PCR, the HTBI primer set was used. TCRdb re-called the multiplex PCR reads through MiXCR, storing one row per CDR3 protein. The sample lists 500,000 to 650,000 distinct CDR3 sequences, roughly 21% seen once, with over 45% in the top ten. The sequencing input was blood. Receptor source: a man aged 40-49 years with Graves' ophthalmopathy.

This clonotype has only a few counts. J is TRBJ2-3 and V is TRBV28; no firm D call. There are 14 residues in the CDR3. V was trimmed by 5 bases and J by 5 bases, leaving 14 bases between them. The germline CDR1 and CDR2 sequences are MDHEN and SYDVKM. The CDR3 nucleotides are TGTGCCAGCAGTGCCCTTCTTAGGGTAGATACGCAGTATTTT. Its protein product is CASSALLRVDTQYF.

The rearrangement uses TRBV24-1 and TRBJ2-1; D unresolved. Germline lookup yields CDR1 KGHDR and CDR2 SFDVKD. V dropped 0 bases and J dropped 8 bases, with 4 bases sitting between them. CDR3 length: 12 amino acids. The CDR3 loop is CATSDLGYEQFF. The DNA for the CDR3 is TGTGCCACCAGTGATTTGGGTTATGAGCAGTTCTTC.

J is TRBJ1-4 and V is TRBV10-3, with TRBD1 identical over 9 bases. Germline V CDR1 and CDR2: ENHRY, SYGVKD. The V gene end was trimmed by 3 bases and the J gene end by 8 bases; junction bases not matched to a gene: 4. The CDR3 has 14 residues. In nucleotides, the CDR3 is TGTGCCATCAGTGAAGGGACAGGGTCGGAAAAACTGTTTTTT. As protein: CAISEGTGSEKLFF.